The clone carrying this TCR delta chain was detected only a few times. Its specificity is not known. TCRdb assigns this DNA the protein of a much larger clone, which departs from its translation at residue 10; this likely reflects a read error, and the protein shown comes from translating the DNA. V lost 3 bases and J lost 0, with 16 bases in between. The CDR3 totals 16 residues. Germline lookup yields CDR1 GEAIGNYY and CDR2 EKD. The data were taken from a study of γδ T cells in repeated Plasmodium falciparum infection. TCRdb reanalysed the multiplex PCR reads with CATT. The sample gives some 50,000 delta-chain clones, around 1.6% of which show up once; approximately 8.6% is in the top ten. Study-level results: Malian donors came from one small rural village, predominantly one ethnic group.

Vgamma9/Vdelta2+ and Vdelta2-negative gammadelta T cells were flow-sorted from PBMC for bulk sequencing. The sequence was obtained from a pool of human donors (malaria-infected and uninfected, not separated). What was sequenced was gamma-delta T cells from blood. The rearrangement links TRDV2 to TRDJ1, with no clear D. The J gene was not available in TCRdb and was assigned here by matching the DNA to germline segments. The CDR3 loop reads CACDPPRTVNTDKLIF. The CDR3 nucleotides read TGTGCCTGTGACCCCCCGCGCACAGTGAACACCGATAAACTCATCTTT.